This T cell receptor (beta chain) was profiled in a study of type 1 and type 2 diabetes patients. Genomic DNA was the PCR template. The TCR beta CDR3 region was amplified using 30 forward and 13 reverse primers. One entry per CDR3 protein, called by TCRdb with MiXCR from the multiplex PCR reads. The sample includes approximately 260,000 distinct CDR3 sequences, around 47% of them seen just once. The CDR3 is 16 residues long. Germline-derived CDR1 and CDR2 are LNHNV and YYDKDF (reference sequence). V was cut by 6 bases and J by 0 bases, with 15 bases left in between. This clonotype was seen a handful of times.

This TCR came from a man in his late teens or twenties with type 2 diabetes. Material for sequencing was peripheral blood mononuclear cells (PBMCs). This chain joins TRBV15 and TRBJ2-1, with unresolved D. Here the CDR3 reads CATSLERWSSYNEQFF. The CDR3, as DNA: TGTGCCACCAGTTTGGAACGGTGGAGCTCCTACAATGAGCAGTTCTTC. The full variable domain, in which reference TRBV15 and TRBJ2-1 provide the parts outside the CDR3, is DAMVIQNPRYQVTQFGKPVTLSCSQTLNHNVMYWYQQKSSQAPKLLFHYYDKDFNNEADTPDNFQSRRPNTSFCFLDIRSPGLGDTAMYLCATSLERWSSYNEQFFGPGTRLTVL.